A selection of T cell receptor beta chains follows, all from one sample in a study of T cells of healthy individuals. TCRdb reanalysed the 5' RACE reads using MiXCR and keeps one entry per CDR3 protein. The repertoire has about 82,000 distinct CDR3 sequences, about 5% of them found once; the top ten carry roughly 7.6%. The source is a female donor in good health. Each CDR3 is given without its conserved first and last residue.

v_call: TRBV9; j_call: TRBJ2-1; cdr3_aa: ASSLTSGPYNEQF
v_call: TRBV6-6; j_call: TRBJ2-7; cdr3_aa: ASSYTSGGYEQY
v_call: TRBV28; j_call: TRBJ2-7; cdr3_aa: ASSLAGGPREQY
v_call: TRBV29-1; j_call: TRBJ2-1; cdr3_aa: SSQVGGSYNEQF
v_call: TRBV4-1; j_call: TRBJ2-7; cdr3_aa: ASSRLQGYEQY
v_call: TRBV28; j_call: TRBJ1-1; cdr3_aa: ASSPDIGTYTEAF
v_call: TRBV13; j_call: TRBJ2-1; cdr3_aa: ASSSKFGQSGFYNEQF
v_call: TRBV29-1; j_call: TRBJ1-2; cdr3_aa: SVEGVQGQLNGYT
v_call: TRBV5-4; j_call: TRBJ1-4; cdr3_aa: ASSLAPAGRNEKLF
v_call: TRBV13; j_call: TRBJ1-2; cdr3_aa: ASSQESNYGYT
v_call: TRBV6-2/TRBV6-3; j_call: TRBJ2-1; cdr3_aa: ASSAARLAGDNEQF
v_call: TRBV5-1; j_call: TRBJ2-1; cdr3_aa: ASSSRSGRVDNEQF
v_call: TRBV5-6; j_call: TRBJ2-1; cdr3_aa: ASSLAGTSSKQF
v_call: TRBV4-3; j_call: TRBJ2-7; cdr3_aa: ASSQSGSSYEQY
v_call: TRBV9; j_call: TRBJ2-2; cdr3_aa: ASSADRVDTGELF
v_call: TRBV28; j_call: TRBJ2-7; cdr3_aa: ASSPRTGFAYEQY
v_call: TRBV7-9; j_call: TRBJ2-7; cdr3_aa: ASSLADGPTEQY
v_call: TRBV3-1; j_call: TRBJ2-2; cdr3_aa: ASSPPRLAGVVGELF
v_call: TRBV29-1; j_call: TRBJ2-7; cdr3_aa: SVAPTSSYEQY
v_call: TRBV4-1; j_call: TRBJ2-7; cdr3_aa: ASSQAGEDEQY
v_call: TRBV29-1; j_call: TRBJ1-1; cdr3_aa: SVRSQMNTEAF
v_call: TRBV28; j_call: TRBJ1-6; cdr3_aa: ASSPPSGINSPLH
v_call: TRBV5-1; j_call: TRBJ2-1; cdr3_aa: ASSLSSPNNEQF
v_call: TRBV15; j_call: TRBJ2-7; cdr3_aa: ATSRDQGPYEQY
v_call: TRBV4-2; j_call: TRBJ1-4; cdr3_aa: ASSPDRGKVTNEKLF
v_call: TRBV18; j_call: TRBJ2-3; cdr3_aa: ASSPGQMGTDTQY
v_call: TRBV9; j_call: TRBJ2-5; cdr3_aa: ASSGPGLAGGGETQY
v_call: TRBV4-3; j_call: TRBJ2-1; cdr3_aa: ASSQGTRQTSGVNEQF
v_call: TRBV4-3; j_call: TRBJ2-3; cdr3_aa: ASSQGRRWEADTQY
v_call: TRBV7-2; j_call: TRBJ2-3; cdr3_aa: ASRELENTQY
v_call: TRBV5-1; j_call: TRBJ1-5; cdr3_aa: ASSLGTAQGQPQH
v_call: TRBV13; j_call: TRBJ2-7; cdr3_aa: ASSLGRGDRQY
v_call: TRBV4-1; j_call: TRBJ2-5; cdr3_aa: ASSHPGQAKETQY
v_call: TRBV28; j_call: TRBJ1-5; cdr3_aa: ASSPSTRVSKEQPQH
v_call: TRBV7-2; j_call: TRBJ2-3; cdr3_aa: ASSPYTDTQY
v_call: TRBV9; j_call: TRBJ2-5; cdr3_aa: ASSAVTSRVETQY